One and the same sample provided the 32 T cell receptor beta chains below, sequenced in a study of OX40 agonist ivuxolimab in advanced cancers. The repertoire was sequenced with immunoSEQ multiplex PCR; TCRdb's copy has only in-frame clones and lacks some. This sample has roughly 90,000 clones, with around nine tenths found just once. The sample consisted of CD4+ or CD8+ T cells sorted from blood, taken in a trial of the OX40 agonist ivuxolimab. The receptor set was obtained from an adult with an advanced solid tumor such as melanoma, head and neck, liver or kidney cancer.

This clone occurred once. This CDR3 is CAWSGGVVYNEQFF. CDR3 nucleotide sequence: TGTGCCTGGAGTGGGGGGGTCGTCTACAATGAGCAGTTCTTC. This chain links TRBV30 with TRBJ2-1; possible D gene TRBD2, 6 bases. CDR1 is GTSNPN and CDR2 is SVGIG in the germline V gene (reference sequence). The V end lost 1 base, the J end lost 3 bases, and 10 bases lay between the germline ends. CDR3 length equals 14 residues. The full variable domain, with the rest looked up from reference TRBV30 and TRBJ2-1, is SQTIHQWPATLVQPVGSPLSLECTVEGTSNPNLYWYRQAAGRGLQLLFYSVGIGQISSEVPQNLSASRPQDRQFILSSKKLLLSDSGFYLCAWSGGVVYNEQFFGPGTRLTVL.

V usage is TRBV27 and J usage is TRBJ2-7, with D perhaps matching TRBD1 or TRBD2 (5 bases each). Germline V CDR1 and CDR2: MNHEY, SMNVEV (reference sequence). The germline V and J ends were trimmed by 6 bases and 3 bases, with 21 bases remaining between them. The CDR3 consists of 16 residues. CDR3 sequence: CASSSPGTNLRYEQYF. The CDR3 region has the DNA TGTGCCAGCAGCTCCCCTGGGACGAACCTCCGCTACGAGCAGTACTTC.

In its sample, this clone is medium-sized. V usage is TRBV25-1 and J usage is TRBJ1-6; a weak D match, TRBD1 (5 bases). Trimming took off 5 bases at V and 16 bases at J, with 15 bases between the two ends. Looked up from germline, CDR1 is MGHDK and CDR2 is SYGVNS. CDR3 length: 12 amino acids. The CDR3 here is CASSREGLQLHF. CDR3 nucleotide sequence: TGTGCCAGCAGTAGGGAGGGGCTCCAACTCCACTTT. Drawing the rest from reference TRBV25-1 and TRBJ1-6, the complete variable domain is EADIYQTPRYLVIGTGKKITLECSQTMGHDKMYWYQQDPGMELHLIHYSYGVNSTEKGDLSSESTVSRIRTEHFPLTLESARPSHTSQYLCASSREGLQLHFGNGTRLTVT.

V usage is TRBV11-3 and J usage is TRBJ2-1, with D maybe TRBD2 (5 bases). V dropped 6 bases and J dropped 0 bases, with 15 bases sitting between them. The CDR3 has 16 residues. Germline lookup yields CDR1 SGHNT and CDR2 YENEEA. CDR3 in DNA: TGTGCCAGCAGTTCCTCTCGGGGAAGCTCCTACAATGAGCAGTTCTTC. The encoded protein is CASSSSRGSSYNEQFF.

The chain combines TRBV6-4 with TRBJ2-1; D remains ambiguous. Germline values: CDR1 MRHNA, CDR2 SNTAGT. This CDR3 is built from 15 residues. V lost 6 bases and J lost 4, with 16 bases in between. The CDR3 sequence is CASSRDPTTYNEQFF. CDR3 bases: TGTGCCAGCAGCCGCGACCCCACCACTTACAATGAGCAGTTCTTC.

DNA of the CDR3: TGTGCCAGCAGCGTAGTGGTTAGCGGGGGCGGTACGCAGTATTTT. This gives the protein CASSVVVSGGGTQYF. V is TRBV9 and J is TRBJ2-3, with 9 bases aligning to TRBD2. The V gene's germline CDR1 is SGDLS and CDR2 YYNGEE. The V and J ends lost 0 bases and 8 bases, in that order; junction bases with no gene match: 7. This CDR3 is 15 amino acids long.

The gene calls are TRBV5-1 and TRBJ2-3; 8 bases fit TRBD1. CDR3 length equals 15 residues. The germline V gene has CDR1 SGHRS and CDR2 YFSETQ. The J segment lost 4 bases and the V segment lost 4 bases, leaving 8 bases of the junction unmatched. CDR3 DNA sequence: TGCGCCAGCAGCGGGGGACAGGTCAGGGCAGATACGCAGTATTTT. This encodes CASSGGQVRADTQYF.

The chain combines TRBV28 with TRBJ2-7; possibly TRBD1 or TRBD2 for D (5 bases each). The ends were cut back, 5 bases at V and 12 bases at J, with 20 bases in the middle. The CDR3 covers 13 residues. Germline CDR1 is MDHEN and CDR2 is SYDVKM. Here the CDR3 DNA reads TGTGCCAGCAGTCCCCGAGGGATGCCGAGGGGGTACTTC. Amino acids: CASSPRGMPRGYF.

This chain connects TRBV7-3 to TRBJ1-1, with 7 bases that match TRBD1. The CDR3 consists of 14 residues. Looked up from germline, CDR1 is SGHTA and CDR2 is FQGTGA. The junction had 2 bases not matched to a gene; V was cut back by 4 bases and J by 0 bases. The CDR3 nucleotides are TGTGCCAGCAGCTCGGGACAGTTGAACACTGAAGCTTTCTTT. It yields the protein CASSSGQLNTEAFF. The variable domain in full, completed from reference TRBV7-3 and TRBJ1-1, reads GAGVSQTPSNKVTEKGKYVELRCDPISGHTALYWYRQSLGQGPEFLIYFQGTGAADDSGLPNDRFFAVRPEGSVSTLKIQRTERGDSAVYLCASSSGQLNTEAFFGQGTRLTVV.

The chain combines TRBV6-5 with TRBJ1-1; D gene unclear. The CDR3 contains 12 residues. Germline V gene data show CDR1 as MNHEY and CDR2 as SVGAGI. V gave up 5 bases and J gave up 6 bases, with 10 bases separating them. The CDR3 reads CASSPLGSEAFF. The CDR3 coding sequence is TGTGCCAGCAGTCCCCTCGGGTCTGAAGCTTTCTTT.

The chain uses TRBV4-2 and TRBJ2-3, with TRBD2 matching over 8 bases. This CDR3 has 17 amino acids. The V and J ends lost 4 bases and 0 bases, in that order; junction bases with no gene match: 9. Looked up from germline, CDR1 is LGHNA and CDR2 is YNFKEQ. CDR3 amino acids: CASSPSAGGSSTDTQYF. In DNA, the CDR3 is TGTGCCAGCAGCCCAAGCGCGGGGGGATCTAGCACAGATACGCAGTATTTT.

This chain connects TRBV6-1 to TRBJ1-5, with no clear D. CDR3 length equals 13 residues. Germline lookup yields CDR1 MNHNS and CDR2 SASEGT. Between the trimmed V and J ends, which lost 4 bases and 3 bases, there was a span of 7 bases. CDR3 in DNA: TGTGCCAGCAGTGCGGATCTCAATCAGCCCCAGCATTTT. Translating it yields CASSADLNQPQHF.

The rearrangement joins TRBV4-1 to TRBJ1-1, with 7 bases that match TRBD1. V dropped 5 bases and J dropped 5; count of bases not matched to a gene: 8. This CDR3 contains 14 residues. Germline V gives CDR1 MGHRA, CDR2 YSYEKL. The DNA for the CDR3 is TGCGCCAGCAGCAGAATCACAGGGGTGACTGAAGCTTTCTTT. Its translation: CASSRITGVTEAFF.

This rearrangement joins TRBV28 to TRBJ1-1; D is uncertain. This CDR3 spans 14 amino acids. V shed 4 bases and J shed 0 bases, with 9 bases lying between them. Germline lookup yields CDR1 MDHEN and CDR2 SYDVKM. CDR3 bases: TGTGCCAGCAGTTCTCCTGGACTGAACACTGAAGCTTTCTTT. Translation: CASSSPGLNTEAFF.

Here the CDR3 reads CAIRRDRAYPGELFF. For the CDR3, the DNA is TGTGCCATCAGACGGGACAGGGCGTATCCCGGGGAGCTGTTTTTT. This rearrangement joins TRBV10-3 to TRBJ2-2; 9 bases agree with TRBD1. The germline CDR1 and CDR2 sequences are ENHRY and SYGVKD. This CDR3 is built from 15 residues. The junction had 8 bases not matched to a gene; V was cut back by 6 bases and J by 6 bases.

V gene TRBV6-1 combines with J gene TRBJ2-3, with 7 bases matching TRBD2. Germline trimming cut 9 bases from V and 4 bases from J; bases unmatched to any gene: 7. Germline loops: CDR1 MNHNS, CDR2 SASEGT. The CDR3 runs to 13 residues. CDR3: CASLLLAPDTQYF. CDR3 nucleotide sequence: TGTGCCAGTCTACTACTAGCGCCAGATACGCAGTATTTT.

The genes are TRBV2 and TRBJ2-7, with 7 bases lining up with TRBD2. The V and J ends lost 3 bases and 2 bases, in that order; junction bases with no gene match: 4. The CDR3 loop spans 14 amino acids. Germline CDR1 and CDR2: SNHLY and FYNNEI. CDR3 nucleotide sequence: TGTGCCAGCAGTGATTCGGGACTAACCTACGAGCAGTACTTC. Amino acid sequence: CASSDSGLTYEQYF.

This sequence joins TRBV11-1 and TRBJ2-5, with no clear D. The CDR3 covers 14 residues. Deletions cut 10 bases from V and 2 bases from J, with 17 bases between. Germline CDR1 reads SGHAT; CDR2 reads FQDESV (reference sequence). CDR3 in amino acids: CATSGDLAQETQYF. In DNA form, the CDR3 reads TGTGCCACCAGTGGAGACCTGGCTCAAGAGACCCAGTACTTC.

This sequence joins TRBV27 and TRBJ2-7; D is uncertain. V was pared by 3 bases and J by 1 base, with 7 bases between. This CDR3 is built from 13 residues. Germline CDR1 reads MNHEY; CDR2 reads SMNVEV (reference sequence). CDR3 in amino acids: CASSFRASYEQYF. The CDR3 DNA follows: TGTGCCAGCAGTTTCCGCGCATCCTACGAGCAGTACTTC.

The chain recombines TRBV28 with TRBJ2-4, with 8 bases matching TRBD1. The V and J ends lost 6 bases and 3 bases, in that order; junction bases with no gene match: 4. The CDR3 contains 14 residues. Germline V gene sequence: CDR1 MDHEN, CDR2 SYDVKM. The CDR3 loop reads CASRPTGGKNIQYF. The CDR3 nucleotides read TGTGCCAGCAGACCCACAGGGGGCAAAAACATTCAGTACTTC.

V is TRBV30 and J is TRBJ2-3; TRBD2 aligns across 8 bases. With V trimmed by 0 bases and J by 0 bases, 5 bases remained unmatched. This CDR3 spans 16 amino acids. Looked up from germline, CDR1 is GTSNPN and CDR2 is SVGIG (reference sequence). CDR3 loop: CAWSVGAGGSTDTQYF. CDR3 coding DNA: TGTGCCTGGAGTGTCGGGGCGGGGGGTAGCACAGATACGCAGTATTTT.

The rearrangement links TRBV19 to TRBJ2-3, with D possibly being TRBD2 (6 bases). CDR3 size: 16 residues. CDR1 and CDR2 from the germline V gene are LNHDA and SQIVND (reference sequence). Deletions cut 7 bases from V and 0 bases from J, with 17 bases between. The CDR3 DNA reads TGTGCCAGTAAAGGGACTTTACCCTTTAGCACAGATACGCAGTATTTT. This encodes CASKGTLPFSTDTQYF.

The chain is built from TRBV27 and TRBJ1-2; D is perhaps TRBD1 (5 bases). Looked up from germline, CDR1 is MNHEY and CDR2 is SMNVEV (reference sequence). With 6 bases removed from V and 6 bases from J, the gap between germline ends came to 14 bases. The CDR3 spans 13 residues. The DNA of the CDR3 is TGTGCCAGCAGCTATCACTCCAGGGATGGCTACACCTTC. Amino acids: CASSYHSRDGYTF.

The chain uses TRBV28 and TRBJ2-7; 9 bases line up with TRBD1. Trimming took 11 bases from V and 5 from J; bases not matched to a gene: 7. The CDR3 consists of 12 residues. From germline, CDR1 is MDHEN and CDR2 SYDVKM. CDR3 sequence: CAHGTGKNEQYF. The CDR3 DNA follows: TGTGCCCATGGGACAGGGAAGAACGAGCAGTACTTC.

V gene TRBV7-2 combines with J gene TRBJ1-6; D not certain. The V end was cut by 4 bases, the J end by 7 bases, with 17 bases between. This CDR3 has 16 residues. Per germline, CDR1 SGHTA and CDR2 FQGNSA. The CDR3, as DNA: TGTGCCAGCAGCTCCCCGGGTGGTGGGCGGAATTCACCCCTCCACTTT. It encodes CASSSPGGGRNSPLHF.

This rearrangement joins TRBV5-1 to TRBJ2-1; D remains ambiguous. With 0 bases removed from V and 2 bases from J, the gap between germline ends came to 12 bases. The CDR3 totals 16 residues. Germline CDR1 SGHRS, CDR2 YFSETQ. The CDR3 here is CASSLDSQLPYNEQFF. The CDR3 DNA sequence: TGCGCCAGCAGCTTGGACTCACAACTTCCCTACAATGAGCAGTTCTTC.

V and J are TRBV7-6 and TRBJ2-3, with D unclear. Trimming removed 5 bases at V and 7 bases at J, with 10 bases between. Germline V lookup: CDR1 SGHVS, CDR2 FNYEAQ. The CDR3 contains 12 residues. The CDR3 sequence: CASSPARNTQYF. CDR3 sequence (DNA): TGTGCCAGCAGCCCTGCTAGGAATACGCAGTATTTT.

The chain couples TRBV5-4 to TRBJ2-3; maybe TRBD1 (5 bases). Per germline, CDR1 SGHNT and CDR2 YYREEE (reference sequence). Between the trimmed V and J ends, which lost 7 bases and 5 bases, there was a span of 14 bases. CDR3 length: 13 residues. The CDR3 region has the DNA TGTGCCAGCCTCGACAGAGGTGGAGATACGCAGTATTTT. Protein sequence: CASLDRGGDTQYF. The variable domain in full, completed from reference TRBV5-4 and TRBJ2-3, reads ETGVTQSPTHLIKTRGQQVTLRCSSQSGHNTVSWYQQALGQGPQFIFQYYREEENGRGNFPPRFSGLQFPNYSSELNVNALELDDSALYLCASLDRGGDTQYFGPGTRLTVL.

This clone was picked up a small number of times. Other DNA variants within this sample encode the same CDR3. The chain recombines TRBV7-9 with TRBJ2-7, with D unresolved. The CDR3 extends over 12 amino acids. Germline loops: CDR1 SEHNR, CDR2 FQNEAQ (reference sequence). Trimming pared 2 bases from V and 3 bases from J, leaving 5 bases between. This CDR3 is CASSLSSYEQYF. In DNA, the CDR3 is TGTGCCAGCAGCTTAAGCAGCTACGAGCAGTACTTC.

This chain joins TRBV11-2 and TRBJ2-3; D remains ambiguous. V was trimmed by 2 bases and J by 2 bases, leaving 14 bases between them. CDR3 size: 16 residues. CDR1 SGHAT and CDR2 FQNNGV come from the germline V gene. The DNA for the CDR3 is TGTGCCAGCAGCTTACTGACCCGCTTGGTCACAGATACGCAGTATTTT. Translating it yields CASSLLTRLVTDTQYF.

V gene TRBV30 combines with J gene TRBJ2-3; a weak D match, TRBD1 (7 bases). The CDR3 extends over 14 amino acids. V lost 5 bases, J lost 4 bases, and 16 bases lay in between. Germline CDR1 is GTSNPN and CDR2 is SVGIG (reference sequence). The CDR3 DNA reads TGTGCCTGGGGTGGAGGGGGCGGGGCAGATACGCAGTATTTT. It yields the protein CAWGGGGGADTQYF. The whole variable domain, remainder taken from reference TRBV30 and TRBJ2-3, is SQTIHQWPATLVQPVGSPLSLECTVEGTSNPNLYWYRQAAGRGLQLLFYSVGIGQISSEVPQNLSASRPQDRQFILSSKKLLLSDSGFYLCAWGGGGGADTQYFGPGTRLTVL.

This clone was recorded a few times. The chain couples TRBV4-2 to TRBJ2-2; D ambiguous. CDR1 is LGHNA, CDR2 YNFKEQ, per germline. The CDR3 length is 13 residues. V was pared by 0 bases and J by 8 bases, with 7 bases between. CDR3 nucleotide sequence: TGTGCCAGCAGCCAAGATCTTGGAGGGGAGCTGTTTTTT. Its protein is CASSQDLGGELFF.